A selection of T cell receptor beta chains follows, all from one sample in a study of cytomegalovirus exposure and HLA in healthy donors. Repertoires were generated with immunoSEQ multiplex PCR, while TCRdb's copy carries only in-frame clones and drops some. The sample has approximately 140,000 clones, about 82% seen once. The sample comprised PBMCs. Receptors originate from a boy under 18 in good health and CMV-seronegative. CDR3s include the opening cysteine and the closing phenylalanine or tryptophan. A D gene is named only where the DNA matches it firmly. Clone size is shown for a subset of rows, as once, few, many or a class of expanded clone.

CASSKRSGLAGEGRYNEQFF,TGTGCCAGCAGCAAAAGATCCGGACTAGCGGGAGAGGGACGGTACAATGAGCAGTTCTTC,TRBD2,20,TRBV5-5,-,TRBJ2-1
CASSQPLAGDLRYNEQFF,TGTGCCAGCAGCCAACCACTAGCGGGGGACCTCCGGTACAATGAGCAGTTCTTC,TRBD2,18,TRBV14,-,TRBJ2-1
CASSDRAGAGELFF,TGTGCCAGCAGTGACCGAGCGGGAGCCGGGGAGCTGTTTTTT,TRBD2,14,TRBV6-1,few,TRBJ2-2
CASSEYWTGGRTGELFF,TGTGCCAGCAGTGAATACTGGACAGGGGGTCGGACCGGGGAGCTGTTTTTT,TRBD1,17,TRBV6-1,few,TRBJ2-2
CASSDLPEGTGELFF,TGTGCCAGCAGTGACCTGCCGGAGGGGACCGGGGAGCTGTTTTTT,-,15,TRBV7-6,-,TRBJ2-2
CASRIRVVGTDTQYF,TGTGCCAGCAGGATCAGGGTGGTCGGCACAGATACGCAGTATTTT,-,15,TRBV6-1,-,TRBJ2-3
CASSLARAPYEQYF,TGTGCCAGCAGCTTGGCCCGAGCCCCTTACGAGCAGTACTTC,-,14,TRBV5-4,-,TRBJ2-7
CASSQDEWGQLNYGYTF,TGCGCCAGCAGCCAAGATGAGTGGGGCCAACTTAACTATGGCTACACCTTC,-,17,TRBV4-3,-,TRBJ1-2
CASSPRTDTQYF,TGTGCCAGCAGCCCTCGTACAGATACGCAGTATTTT,-,12,TRBV7-8,-,TRBJ2-3
CASSVVGEGADTQYF,TGTGCCAGCAGCGTAGTGGGGGAGGGGGCAGATACGCAGTATTTT,-,15,TRBV9,-,TRBJ2-3
CAISLQGSGGYTF,TGTGCCATCAGCCTACAGGGGAGTGGCGGCTACACCTTC,TRBD1,13,TRBV10-3,-,TRBJ1-2
CASTFREFEAFF,TGTGCCAGCACCTTCCGCGAATTTGAAGCTTTCTTT,-,12,TRBV7-9,-,TRBJ1-1
CATSRDPGDIQYF,TGTGCCACCAGCAGAGATCCGGGGGACATTCAGTACTTC,-,13,TRBV15,-,TRBJ2-4
CASSQESTFTDTQYF,TGCGCCAGCAGCCAAGAATCAACATTTACGGATACGCAGTATTTT,-,15,TRBV4-1,-,TRBJ2-3
CASSHDLGVEQYF,TGTGCCAGCAGCCATGACCTAGGGGTAGAGCAGTACTTC,-,13,TRBV7-3,-,TRBJ2-7
CASSLLRDRVDEQYF,TGTGCCAGCAGCTTGCTCCGGGACAGGGTTGACGAGCAGTACTTC,TRBD1,15,TRBV27,-,TRBJ2-7
CASSPRGGRSAEQYF,TGTGCCAGTAGTCCCCGGGGTGGGAGGAGCGCCGAGCAGTACTTC,-,15,TRBV19,-,TRBJ2-7
CSVGTEAFF,TGCAGTGTCGGGACTGAAGCTTTCTTT,-,9,TRBV20-1,-,TRBJ1-1
CAWSVQGAPAAFF,TGTGCCTGGAGTGTACAGGGCGCCCCGGCCGCTTTCTTT,-,13,TRBV30,-,TRBJ1-1
CASSWGPRDNNYGCTF,TGTGCCAGCAGCTGGGGACCCCGGGACAATAACTATGGCTGCACCTTC,-,16,TRBV5-6,-,TRBJ1-2
CASSLMGLAEQYF,TGTGCCAGCAGCCTAATGGGACTTGCCGAGCAGTACTTC,-,13,TRBV4-2,-,TRBJ2-7
CASSVRVAGGPPYNEQFF,TGTGCCAGCAGCGTACGGGTCGCGGGAGGGCCCCCGTACAATGAGCAGTTCTTC,TRBD2,18,TRBV9,-,TRBJ2-1
CASSDGAVQFF,TGTGCCAGCAGTGACGGCGCGGTGCAGTTCTTC,-,11,TRBV2,-,TRBJ2-1
CASSTRGQGAGELFF,TGTGCCAGCAGCACCCGGGGACAGGGAGCCGGGGAGCTGTTTTTT,TRBD1,15,TRBV13,once,TRBJ2-2
CASSPADLGNQPQHF,TGTGCCAGCAGTCCGGCGGACTTGGGCAATCAGCCCCAGCATTTT,-,15,TRBV6-1,-,TRBJ1-5
CASSSGLHRSGELFF,TGTGCCAGCAGCTCGGGACTCCACAGGTCCGGGGAGCTGTTTTTT,-,15,TRBV7-9,-,TRBJ2-2
CASSPRPDSYEQYF,TGTGCCAGCAGCCCGAGGCCGGACAGCTACGAGCAGTACTTC,-,14,TRBV4-2,-,TRBJ2-7
CASSLTTGRGYTF,TGTGCCAGCAGCTTAACGACAGGGAGAGGCTACACCTTC,TRBD1,13,TRBV11-1,-,TRBJ1-2
CASSAWSRGYTF,TGTGCCAGCAGTGCTTGGTCCCGGGGCTACACCTTC,-,12,TRBV2,-,TRBJ1-2
CASRGLAGVMYEQYF,TGTGCCAGCAGGGGACTAGCGGGAGTTATGTACGAGCAGTACTTC,TRBD2,15,TRBV6-5,-,TRBJ2-7
CASSYSEGVYNEQFF,TGTGCCAGCAGTTACTCTGAGGGAGTCTACAATGAGCAGTTCTTC,-,15,TRBV6-5,few,TRBJ2-1
CASSQLTGSSYEQYF,TGTGCCAGCAGCCAATTAACAGGGAGTTCCTACGAGCAGTACTTC,-,15,TRBV4-2,-,TRBJ2-7
CASRANAATNEKLFF,TGTGCCAGCAGAGCCAACGCTGCAACTAATGAAAAACTGTTTTTT,-,15,TRBV27,-,TRBJ1-4
CASSSRDYRPEQYF,TGTGCCAGCAGCTCTCGGGACTACCGACCGGAGCAGTACTTC,TRBD2,14,TRBV7-2,-,TRBJ2-7
CATSTEGWNEQFF,TGTGCCACCAGCACGGAGGGTTGGAATGAGCAGTTCTTC,-,13,TRBV15,-,TRBJ2-1
CASSPGVGEDTQYF,TGTGCCAGCAGTCCGGGAGTTGGAGAAGATACGCAGTATTTT,-,14,TRBV27,-,TRBJ2-3
CTSSQGTVNYGYTF,TGCACCAGCAGCCAAGGAACAGTTAACTATGGCTACACCTTC,-,14,TRBV1,-,TRBJ1-2
CASSTEVQETQYF,TGCGCCAGCAGCACGGAGGTTCAAGAGACCCAGTACTTC,-,13,TRBV5-1,-,TRBJ2-5
CASSLDGQATLSEQFF,TGTGCCAGCAGCTTAGACGGACAGGCCACACTGAGTGAGCAGTTCTTC,TRBD1,16,TRBV11-3,-,TRBJ2-1
CASMARSRDEQYF,TGTGCCAGCATGGCTAGGAGCAGGGACGAGCAGTACTTC,-,13,TRBV27,-,TRBJ2-7
CASSSDEGYLAKNIQYF,TGTGCCAGTAGTTCCGATGAGGGTTATTTAGCCAAAAACATTCAGTACTTC,-,17,TRBV19,-,TRBJ2-4
CASSLRGEYEQYF,TGTGCCAGCAGCTTACGGGGAGAGTACGAGCAGTACTTC,-,13,TRBV7-9,-,TRBJ2-7
CASRPLRQGWNTEAFF,TGTGCCAGCAGGCCGCTCCGACAGGGATGGAACACTGAAGCTTTCTTT,TRBD1,16,TRBV27,-,TRBJ1-1
CASSGGLSSSGLSYNEQFF,TGTGCCAGCAGCGGCGGACTGTCATCTAGCGGGCTGTCCTACAATGAGCAGTTCTTC,TRBD2,19,TRBV5-4,-,TRBJ2-1
CAWRTSGRAWEQFF,TGTGCCTGGAGGACTAGCGGGAGGGCCTGGGAGCAGTTCTTC,TRBD2,14,TRBV30,-,TRBJ2-1